This T cell receptor beta chain was retrieved from a study of metastatic and nonmetastatic thyroid tumors. Turning to the study itself: Repertoire comparison spanned blood and tumor or nodule tissue of malignant and benign thyroid patients. Study results and caveats: In both blood and tumor samples, TCR beta diversity was reported significantly higher for malignant than benign nodules.

Patients were all untreated before their thyroid surgery. The CDR3 spans 16 residues. The germline CDR1 and CDR2 sequences are KGHSH and LQKENI. Trimming took 5 bases from V and 0 from J, leaving 14 bases between them. This clone was observed a single time. The antigen remains unidentified. MiXCR re-clonotyped the PCR reads for TCRdb. The sample carries about 19,000 clones, 35% to 40% recorded once. The source of this sequence is a female donor with papillary thyroid cancer or a benign thyroid nodule (not recorded which). Some clones in this sample may be carry-over from other donors' samples. J is TRBJ1-3 and V is TRBV18; tentative D call: TRBD1 (6 bases). What was sequenced was tumor tissue. The CDR3 sequence is CASSILGASSGNTIYF. Written as DNA, the CDR3 is TGTGCCAGCTCAATTCTGGGGGCCTCCTCTGGAAACACCATATATTTT.